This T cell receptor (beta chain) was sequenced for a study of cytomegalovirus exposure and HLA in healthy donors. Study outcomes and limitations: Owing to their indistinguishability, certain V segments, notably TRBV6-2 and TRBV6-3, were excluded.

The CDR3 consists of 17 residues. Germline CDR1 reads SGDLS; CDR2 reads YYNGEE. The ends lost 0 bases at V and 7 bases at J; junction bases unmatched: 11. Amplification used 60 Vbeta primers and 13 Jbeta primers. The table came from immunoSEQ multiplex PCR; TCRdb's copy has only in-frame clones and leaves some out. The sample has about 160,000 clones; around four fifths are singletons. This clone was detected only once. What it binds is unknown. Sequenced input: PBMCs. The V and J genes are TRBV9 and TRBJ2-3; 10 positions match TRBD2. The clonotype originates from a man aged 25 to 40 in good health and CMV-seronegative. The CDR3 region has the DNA TGTGCCAGCAGCGTAGGGTCGGCTAGCGGGGGTGGCAATACGCAGTATTTT. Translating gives CASSVGSASGGGNTQYF.